This T cell receptor beta chain stems from a study of identical twins. General study findings and limits: Insertion counts were lower in abundant cord blood beta clonotypes, a trend that memory repertoires did not show. Alpha sequences out of frame and shared by twins had excess low generation probability. Weaker excess twin sharing was seen among beta out-of-frame sequences. Modelling underestimated the level of out-of-frame TCR alpha sharing observed in monozygotic twins.

TCRdb re-derived calls from the 5' RACE reads in MiXCR, one entry per CDR3 protein. This sample yields more than 1.5 million distinct CDR3 sequences, of which under 35% are seen a single time; about 0.3% belongs to the top ten. A remark on this clonotype: Its cognate antigen is unknown.

The CDR3 loop spans 17 amino acids. The chain uses TRBV21-1 and TRBJ2-3; TRBD2, the D gene given by the table, was not confirmed from the DNA. TRBV21-1 is termed a pseudogene. The sequenced sample was cord blood. The clonotype comes from a newborn girl in good health. The CDR3, as DNA: TGTGCCAGCAGCAAATGTCTGCTAGCGGGAATTGGGGTACAGCAGTATTTT. Protein sequence: CASSKCLLAGIGVQQYF.